These 5 T cell receptor beta chains share one sample of origin, sequenced in a study of shared T cell receptors in the human thymus. Assay: immunoSEQ multiplex PCR; the TCRdb copy retains only in-frame clones and omits some. This sample carries under 850,000 clones, around 87% of them seen once, and the ten largest clones take about 0.01%. This same sample was also taken into another study, of human thymus T cells.

The sequencing input was thymocytes. These receptors came from a boy in the first two years of life with a congenital heart defect.

J is TRBJ2-3 and V is TRBV28; D is undetermined. The length of the CDR3 is 16 residues. V lost 5 bases and J lost 0, with 15 bases in between. Per the germline V gene, CDR1 is MDHEN and CDR2 is SYDVKM. The CDR3 loop is CASSGKVRLSTDTQYF. Here the CDR3 DNA reads TGTGCCAGCAGTGGTAAAGTTCGGTTGAGCACAGATACGCAGTATTTT.

The chain carries TRBV28 and TRBJ2-7; 11 bases fit TRBD2. CDR1 is MDHEN, CDR2 SYDVKM, per germline. The CDR3 consists of 17 residues. Trimming cost V 1 base and J 0 bases; bases outside gene matches: 5. For the CDR3, the DNA is TGTGCCAGCAGTTTATTCCTCGGGACTAGCGGCTCCTACGAGCAGTACTTC. It codes for CASSLFLGTSGSYEQYF.

V usage is TRBV18 and J usage is TRBJ2-2; 9 positions agree with TRBD2. With 10 bases clipped from V and 7 bases from J, the junction kept 19 bases outside the gene matches. The CDR3 consists of 17 residues. Germline V lookup: CDR1 KGHSH, CDR2 LQKENI. The CDR3 nucleotides read TGTGCCACCTATGGGGCGGGAGGGCCAGGGTTAGGCGGGGAGCTGTTTTTT. Translation: CATYGAGGPGLGGELFF.

V usage is TRBV13 and J usage is TRBJ1-1; 9 bases map to TRBD1. The CDR3 sequence is 17 residues long. Germline V gene sequence: CDR1 PRHDT, CDR2 FYEKMQ (reference sequence). With V trimmed by 3 bases and J by 4 bases, 12 bases remained unmatched. This CDR3 is CASSFRTGAPEGTEAFF. The CDR3 DNA sequence: TGTGCCAGCAGCTTTCGGACAGGGGCGCCGGAGGGCACTGAAGCTTTCTTT.

This clone appeared a single time. This chain joins TRBV4-2 and TRBJ1-2; D is unresolved. The CDR3 extends over 18 amino acids. CDR1 is LGHNA and CDR2 is YNFKEQ in the germline V gene. The V end was cut by 0 bases, the J end by 3 bases, with 20 bases between. CDR3 region: CASSQESAAAEGDYGYTF. CDR3 coding DNA: TGTGCCAGCAGCCAAGAGTCCGCAGCGGCAGAAGGTGACTATGGCTACACCTTC.